Here is one T cell receptor beta chain with its context. The antigen is unknown. The data were obtained in a study of cytomegalovirus exposure and HLA in healthy donors. Study details: HLA-typed donors were the source of some 85 million unique TCRs, which an early data release held.

The PCR contained 60 Vbeta and 13 Jbeta primers. Assay used: immunoSEQ multiplex PCR; TCRdb lists only in-frame clones, some missing. The sample shows some 140,000 clones, roughly four fifths of them seen only once. The CDR3 is 14 residues long. Germline V lookup: CDR1 SGHRS, CDR2 YFSETQ. V was clipped by 7 bases and J by 7 bases; unmatched bases: 5. The study's findings and limits: Researchers had no immune exposure information except CMV serostatus available. CMV antigen specificity was confirmed in vitro for a few CMV-associated chains. Most likely, a cluster of highly shared sequence variants arose as a sequencing artifact.

The receptor was derived from a woman aged 45-59 years in good health and CMV-seropositive. The gene calls are TRBV5-1 and TRBJ1-4, with TRBD1 identical over 12 bases. Sequencing was performed on PBMCs. CDR3 sequence reads: CASQGTGGSEKLFF. The CDR3 DNA follows: TGCGCCAGCCAAGGGACAGGGGGCAGTGAAAAACTGTTTTTT.